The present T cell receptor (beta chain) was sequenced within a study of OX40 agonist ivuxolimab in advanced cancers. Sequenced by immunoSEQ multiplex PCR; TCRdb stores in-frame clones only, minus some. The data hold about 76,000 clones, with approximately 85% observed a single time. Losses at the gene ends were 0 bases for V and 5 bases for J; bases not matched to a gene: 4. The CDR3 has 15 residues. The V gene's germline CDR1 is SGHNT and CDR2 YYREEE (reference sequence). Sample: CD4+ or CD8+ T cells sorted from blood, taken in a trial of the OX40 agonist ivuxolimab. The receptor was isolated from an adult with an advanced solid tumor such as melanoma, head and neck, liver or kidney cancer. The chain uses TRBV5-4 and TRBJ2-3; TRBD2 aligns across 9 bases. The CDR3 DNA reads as TGTGCCAGCAGCTTGGGACTAGCGGAGGGAGATACGCAGTATTTT. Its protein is CASSLGLAEGDTQYF.